This T cell receptor beta chain was documented in a study of spatial heterogeneity in lung cancer. TCRdb recomputed calls from the 5' RACE reads with MiXCR, one row per CDR3 protein. The sample includes about 52,000 distinct CDR3 sequences, around 7% of them seen just once. Broader study findings: In blood, ubiquitous expanded tumor TCRs appeared more at resection than follow-up.

In this sample, this clonotype turned up many times. Its antigen remains unknown. Stated time point: blood at routine non-recurrence follow-up after resection. Frozen PBMC, nontumor lung or tumor provided whole RNA, which was sequenced unsorted. The sample in question was PBMCs, obtained at follow-up. This clonotype was obtained from a female donor with early-stage non-small cell lung cancer.

This CDR3 is CASSLAGTAPGNTIYF. Written as DNA, the CDR3 is TGTGCCAGCAGCTTAGCAGGGACAGCGCCTGGAAACACCATATATTTT. The genes are TRBV7-2 and TRBJ1-3; 7 bases map to TRBD1. Germline CDR1 and CDR2: SGHTA and FQGNSA. The junction had 4 bases not matched to a gene; V was cut back by 0 bases and J by 2 bases. The CDR3 consists of 16 residues. Based on the CDR3 plus reference TRBV7-2 and TRBJ1-3, the full variable domain is GAGVSQSPSNKVTEKGKDVELRCDPISGHTALYWYRQSLGQGLEFLIYFQGNSAPDKSGLPSDRFSAERTGGSVSTLTIQRTQQEDSAVYLCASSLAGTAPGNTIYFGEGSWLTVV.